This T cell receptor (beta chain) is from a study of cytomegalovirus exposure and HLA in healthy donors. CDR3 length: 16 amino acids. Germline V CDR1 and CDR2: SGHVS, FQNEAQ. Deletions cut 5 bases from V and 0 bases from J, with 17 bases between. PCR employed 60 Vbeta and 13 Jbeta primers. Sequencing used immunoSEQ multiplex PCR; TCRdb keeps in-frame clones, though not all of them. The sample carries under 200,000 clones, around 76% recorded once. The study, taken as a whole, reports: According to a later analysis, most TCR beta chains associated with CMV appeared HLA-restricted. Sequencing depth roughly uniform across donors was assumed in presence/absence analyses.

The donors gave bone marrow, and they were healthy. This clone was picked up one time. Its specificity is unknown. The sequenced sample was PBMCs. The receptor was isolated from a man in his forties or fifties in good health and CMV-seronegative. The chain combines TRBV7-8 with TRBJ2-7, with D perhaps TRBD2 (6 bases). The CDR3 here is CASSAQTSRASYEQYF. The CDR3 DNA reads as TGTGCCAGCAGCGCACAAACTAGCAGAGCCTCCTACGAGCAGTACTTC.